The clone carrying this TCR beta chain was seen only once. TCRdb itself ran the RT-PCR reads through MiXCR, one entry per CDR3 protein. The table shows fewer than 800,000 distinct CDR3 sequences, with 14% occurring only once. Trimming cost V 3 bases and J 0 bases, with 10 bases left between them. CDR1 SGHAT and CDR2 FQNNGV come from the germline V gene. The CDR3 covers 15 residues. Material: memory CD4+ T cells from blood. The genes are TRBV11-2 and TRBJ2-3; unclear D gene. The clonotype was recovered from a female donor in good health, serving as a healthy control. The CDR3 sequence is CASSFSRSSTDTQYF. In DNA, the CDR3 is TGTGCCAGCAGCTTTTCGCGATCCAGCACAGATACGCAGTATTTT.